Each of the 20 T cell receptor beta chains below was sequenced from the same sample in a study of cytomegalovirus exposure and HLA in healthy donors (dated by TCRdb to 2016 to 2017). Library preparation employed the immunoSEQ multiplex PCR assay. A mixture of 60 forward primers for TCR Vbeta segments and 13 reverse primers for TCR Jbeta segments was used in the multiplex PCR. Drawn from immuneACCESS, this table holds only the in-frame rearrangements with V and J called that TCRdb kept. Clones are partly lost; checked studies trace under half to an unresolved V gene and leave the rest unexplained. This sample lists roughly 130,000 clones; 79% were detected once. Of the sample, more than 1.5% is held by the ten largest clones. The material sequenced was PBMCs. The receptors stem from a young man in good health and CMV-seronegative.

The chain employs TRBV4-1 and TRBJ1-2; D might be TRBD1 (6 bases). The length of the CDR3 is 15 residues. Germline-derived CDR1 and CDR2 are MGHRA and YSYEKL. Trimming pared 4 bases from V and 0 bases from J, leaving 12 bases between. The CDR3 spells CASSLGADSNYGYTF. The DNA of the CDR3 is TGCGCCAGCAGCCTGGGGGCGGATTCTAACTATGGCTACACCTTC.

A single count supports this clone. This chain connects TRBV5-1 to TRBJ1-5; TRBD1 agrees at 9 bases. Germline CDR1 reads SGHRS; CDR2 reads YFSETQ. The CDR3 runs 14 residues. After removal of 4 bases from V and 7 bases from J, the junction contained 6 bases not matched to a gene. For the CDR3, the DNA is TGCGCCAGCAGCCTGGGACAGGGAAAACAGCCCCAGCATTTT. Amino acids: CASSLGQGKQPQHF.

The CDR3 bases are TGTGCCACCAGCAGAGATAGGAGGGCCGGCGAGCAGTACTTC. Amino acids: CATSRDRRAGEQYF. The V gene is TRBV15, the J gene TRBJ2-7; a possible D gene is TRBD2 (6 bases). The CDR3 consists of 14 residues. V shed 0 bases and J shed 6 bases, with 12 bases lying between them. Germline lookup yields CDR1 LNHNV and CDR2 YYDKDF (reference sequence).

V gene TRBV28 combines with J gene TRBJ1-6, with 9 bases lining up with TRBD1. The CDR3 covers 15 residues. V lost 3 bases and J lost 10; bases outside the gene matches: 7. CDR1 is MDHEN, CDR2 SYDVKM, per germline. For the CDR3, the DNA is TGTGCCAGCAGTTTTGGGGACAGGGAGCCATCACCCCTCCACTTT. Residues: CASSFGDREPSPLHF.

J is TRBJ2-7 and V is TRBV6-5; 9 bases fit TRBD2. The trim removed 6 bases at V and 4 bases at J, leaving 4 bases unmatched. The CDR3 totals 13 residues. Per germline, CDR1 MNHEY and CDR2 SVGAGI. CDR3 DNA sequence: TGTGCCAGCAGCCAGACTAGCGGATACGAGCAGTACTTC. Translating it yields CASSQTSGYEQYF.

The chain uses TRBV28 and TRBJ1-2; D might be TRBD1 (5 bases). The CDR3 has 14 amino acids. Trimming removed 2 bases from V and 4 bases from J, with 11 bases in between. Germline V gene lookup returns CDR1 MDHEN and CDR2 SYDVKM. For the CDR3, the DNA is TGTGCCAGCAGTTTAGGCGGGAGGGGCTATGGCTACACCTTC. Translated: CASSLGGRGYGYTF.

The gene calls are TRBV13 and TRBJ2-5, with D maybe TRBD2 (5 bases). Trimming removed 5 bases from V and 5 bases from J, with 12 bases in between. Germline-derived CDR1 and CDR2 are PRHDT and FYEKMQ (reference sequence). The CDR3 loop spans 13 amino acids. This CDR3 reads CASSPRTAETQYF. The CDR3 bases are TGTGCCAGCAGCCCCCGGACTGCGGAGACCCAGTACTTC.

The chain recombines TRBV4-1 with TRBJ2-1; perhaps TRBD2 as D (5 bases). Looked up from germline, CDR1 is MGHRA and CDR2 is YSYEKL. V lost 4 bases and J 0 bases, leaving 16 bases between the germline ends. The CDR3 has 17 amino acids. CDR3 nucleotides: TGCGCCAGCAGCCTCGGACTCGCCAGGAGCTCCTACAATGAGCAGTTCTTC. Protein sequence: CASSLGLARSSYNEQFF.

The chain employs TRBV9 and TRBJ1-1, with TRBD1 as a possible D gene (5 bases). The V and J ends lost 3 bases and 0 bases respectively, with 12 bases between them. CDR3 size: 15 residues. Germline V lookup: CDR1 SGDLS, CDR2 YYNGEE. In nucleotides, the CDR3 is TGTGCCAGCAGCGGGGGGAGGGAGATGAACACTGAAGCTTTCTTT. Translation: CASSGGREMNTEAFF.

The CDR3: CASSLTGAQETQYF. The CDR3, as DNA: TGCGCCAGCAGCTTAACCGGAGCGCAAGAGACCCAGTACTTC. This sequence joins TRBV5-1 and TRBJ2-5; no firm D call. This CDR3 spans 14 amino acids. Germline CDR1 SGHRS, CDR2 YFSETQ. With 2 bases removed from V and 2 bases from J, the gap between germline ends came to 10 bases.

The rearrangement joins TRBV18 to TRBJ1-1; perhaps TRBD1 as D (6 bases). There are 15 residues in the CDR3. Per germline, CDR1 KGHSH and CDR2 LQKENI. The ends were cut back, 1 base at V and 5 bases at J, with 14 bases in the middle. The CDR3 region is CASSPRHNRVTEAFF. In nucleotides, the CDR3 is TGTGCCAGCTCACCACGTCATAACAGGGTGACTGAAGCTTTCTTT.

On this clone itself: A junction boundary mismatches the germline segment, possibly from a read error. In nucleotides, the CDR3 is TGTGCTAGCAGCTTAATGCTAGCGGGATACGGTGAGCAGTTCTTC. It specifies CASSLMLAGYGEQFF. The chain links TRBV7-7 to TRBJ2-1, with 9 bases matching TRBD2. Per the germline V gene, CDR1 is SSHAT and CDR2 is FNYEAQ (reference sequence). The CDR3 sequence is 15 residues long.

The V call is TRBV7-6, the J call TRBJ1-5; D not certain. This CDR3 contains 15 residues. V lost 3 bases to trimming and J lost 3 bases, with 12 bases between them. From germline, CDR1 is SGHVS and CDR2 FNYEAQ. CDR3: CASSFAGGLNQPQHF. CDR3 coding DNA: TGTGCCAGCAGCTTCGCGGGTGGGCTCAATCAGCCCCAGCATTTT. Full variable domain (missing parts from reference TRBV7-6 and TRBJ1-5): GAGVSQSPRYKVTKRGQDVALRCDPISGHVSLYWYRQALGQGPEFLTYFNYEAQQDKSGLPNDRFSAERPEGSISTLTIQRTEQRDSAMYRCASSFAGGLNQPQHFGDGTRLSIL.

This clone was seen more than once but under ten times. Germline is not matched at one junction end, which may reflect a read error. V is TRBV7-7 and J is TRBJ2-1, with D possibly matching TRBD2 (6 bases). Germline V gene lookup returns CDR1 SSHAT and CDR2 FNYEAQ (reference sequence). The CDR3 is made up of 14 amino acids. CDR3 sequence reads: CASSSRGGMNEQFF. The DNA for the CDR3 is TGTGCTAGCAGCTCAAGAGGAGGGATGAATGAGCAGTTCTTC.

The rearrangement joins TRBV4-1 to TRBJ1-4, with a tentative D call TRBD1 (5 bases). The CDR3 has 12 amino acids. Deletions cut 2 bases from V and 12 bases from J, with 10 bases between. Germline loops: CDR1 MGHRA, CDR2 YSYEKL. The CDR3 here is CASSQTGGELFF. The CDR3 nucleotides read TGCGCCAGCAGCCAAACCGGGGGAGAACTGTTTTTT.

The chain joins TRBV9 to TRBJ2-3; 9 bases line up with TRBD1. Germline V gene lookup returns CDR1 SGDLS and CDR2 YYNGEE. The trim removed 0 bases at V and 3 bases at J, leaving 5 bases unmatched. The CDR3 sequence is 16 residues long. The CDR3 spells CASSVATGGGTDTQYF. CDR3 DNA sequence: TGTGCCAGCAGCGTAGCTACAGGGGGCGGGACAGATACGCAGTATTTT.

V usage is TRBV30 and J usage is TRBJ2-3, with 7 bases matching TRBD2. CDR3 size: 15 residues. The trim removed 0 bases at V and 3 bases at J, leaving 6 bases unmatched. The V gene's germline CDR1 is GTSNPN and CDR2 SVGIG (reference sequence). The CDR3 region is CAWSVDWRGTDTQYF. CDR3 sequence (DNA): TGTGCCTGGAGTGTAGACTGGCGGGGGACAGATACGCAGTATTTT.

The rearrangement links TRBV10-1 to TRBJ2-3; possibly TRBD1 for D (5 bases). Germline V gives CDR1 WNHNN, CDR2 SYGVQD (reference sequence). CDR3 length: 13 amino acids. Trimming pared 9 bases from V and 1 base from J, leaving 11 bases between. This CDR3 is CASREQGTDTQYF. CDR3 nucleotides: TGCGCCAGTAGAGAACAGGGCACAGATACGCAGTATTTT.

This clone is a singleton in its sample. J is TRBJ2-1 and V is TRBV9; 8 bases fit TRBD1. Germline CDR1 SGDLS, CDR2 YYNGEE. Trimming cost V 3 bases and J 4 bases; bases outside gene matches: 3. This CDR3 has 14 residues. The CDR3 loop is CASSAGTGYNEQFF. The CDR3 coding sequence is TGTGCCAGCAGCGCTGGGACAGGATACAATGAGCAGTTCTTC.

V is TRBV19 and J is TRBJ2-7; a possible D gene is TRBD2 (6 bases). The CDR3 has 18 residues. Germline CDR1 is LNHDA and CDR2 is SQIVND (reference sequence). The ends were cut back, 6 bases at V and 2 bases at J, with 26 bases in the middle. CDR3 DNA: TGTGCCAGTAGCCAATCCCGGGACTTTCCCGGGGCCCCCTACGAGCAGTACTTC. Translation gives CASSQSRDFPGAPYEQYF.